The source of this T cell receptor beta chain is a study of T cell responses to AZD1222 COVID-19 vaccine. Germline V gene lookup returns CDR1 GTSNPN and CDR2 SVGIG (reference sequence). The CDR3 runs to 15 residues. The ends were cut back, 0 bases at V and 8 bases at J, with 19 bases in the middle. Profiled with immunoSEQ multiplex PCR; TCRdb holds only in-frame clones, not every one. The table lists approximately 60,000 clones, roughly 70% of them singletons. Sample: peripheral blood, taken on day 0 of AZD1222 vaccination. This rearrangement joins TRBV30 to TRBJ1-2; maybe TRBD1 (6 bases). The clonotype was recovered from an adult in good health. The CDR3 region is CAWSVGSWGLLGYTF. The DNA of the CDR3 is TGTGCCTGGAGTGTGGGGTCTTGGGGGCTTCTCGGCTACACCTTC.